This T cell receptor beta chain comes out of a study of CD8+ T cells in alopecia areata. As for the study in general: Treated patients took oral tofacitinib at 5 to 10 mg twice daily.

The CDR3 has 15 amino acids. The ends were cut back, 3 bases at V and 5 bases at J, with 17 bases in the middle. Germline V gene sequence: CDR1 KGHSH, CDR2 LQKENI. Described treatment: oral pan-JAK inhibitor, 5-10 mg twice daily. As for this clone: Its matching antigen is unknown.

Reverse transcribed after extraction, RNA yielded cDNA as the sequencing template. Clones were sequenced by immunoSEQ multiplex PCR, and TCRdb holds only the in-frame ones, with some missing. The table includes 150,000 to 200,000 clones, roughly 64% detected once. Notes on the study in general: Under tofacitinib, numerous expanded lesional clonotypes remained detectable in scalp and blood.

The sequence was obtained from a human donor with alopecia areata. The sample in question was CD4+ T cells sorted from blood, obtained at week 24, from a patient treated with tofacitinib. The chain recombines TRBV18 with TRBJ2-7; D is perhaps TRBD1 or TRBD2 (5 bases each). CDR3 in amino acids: CASSPLGPEDHEQYF. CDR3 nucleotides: TGTGCCAGCTCACCCCTGGGACCCGAGGACCACGAGCAGTACTTC.